This entry lists 25 T cell receptor beta chains sequenced from one sample in a study of T-cell reconstitution after alpha-beta-depleted transplantation in children. The TCRbeta library incorporated unique molecular identifiers. TCRdb passed the PCR reads through MiXCR, listing each CDR3 protein once. The sample records about 31,000 distinct CDR3 sequences, around 6% being singletons. Their target antigens are unknown. Study-wide findings and caveats: About two months after transplant, alpha-beta T cells reportedly came from several hundred expanded graft clones.

The sequencing here drew on peripheral blood, taken 60 days after TCRalphabeta/CD19-depleted stem cell transplant. Receptors originate from a child less than two years old who had a stem cell transplant for acute myeloid leukemia, so the T cells may come from the graft donor.

Remarks on this clonotype: One end of the junction fails to match germline, which may point to a read error. The rearrangement links TRBV7-2 to TRBJ1-2; D is uncertain. The CDR3 extends over 11 amino acids. Germline assignment: CDR1 SGHTA and CDR2 FQGNSA. The CDR3 is CASSQGRPAAF. Written as DNA, the CDR3 is TGTGCCAGCAGCCAAGGGCGGCCGGCCGCCTTC.

This clonotype was seen a handful of times. This sequence joins TRBV25-1 and TRBJ2-7; 9 nucleotides align to TRBD1. V lost 2 bases to trimming and J lost 2 bases; unmatched junction nucleotides: 4. Germline CDR1 and CDR2: MGHDK and SYGVNS. The CDR3 runs 15 residues. CDR3 DNA: TGTGCCAGCAGTGAAGACAGGGGGGTACCCTACGAGCAGTACTTC. Translated: CASSEDRGVPYEQYF.

By share, this clonotype ranks as medium-sized (0.01 to 0.1%). The chain recombines TRBV5-1 with TRBJ1-2; 7 bases fit TRBD1. CDR3 length equals 15 residues. V lost 2 bases and J lost 8; bases outside the gene matches: 12. The germline gives CDR1 SGHRS, CDR2 YFSETQ. For the CDR3, the DNA is TGCGCCAGCAGCTTATATAGGGACAGTCGCTGGGGCTACACCTTC. Its translation is CASSLYRDSRWGYTF.

This clonotype was seen ten or more times. The chain recombines TRBV12-3 or TRBV12-4 with TRBJ2-7, with 10 bases aligning to TRBD2. The CDR3 has 15 amino acids. The J segment lost 6 bases and the V segment lost 2 bases, leaving 7 bases of the junction unmatched. The CDR3 spells CASSLWLAGVGEQYF. The CDR3 bases are TGTGCCAGCAGTTTATGGCTAGCGGGAGTTGGCGAGCAGTACTTC.

This clonotype was seen at least ten times. This chain joins TRBV10-3 and TRBJ2-1, with TRBD2 matching 11 bases. V trimming: 0 bases; J trimming: 4 bases; junction bases outside the gene matches: 5. The CDR3 consists of 17 residues. Germline lookup yields CDR1 ENHRY and CDR2 SYGVKD. The CDR3 region has the DNA TGTGCCATCAGTGAGTCTCGAACTAGCGGGGGATACAATGAGCAGTTCTTC. Amino acids: CAISESRTSGGYNEQFF.

This clonotype was detected many times. V gene TRBV29-1 combines with J gene TRBJ1-4; possible D gene TRBD1, 6 bases. The ends were cut back, 3 bases at V and 0 bases at J, with 11 bases in the middle. The CDR3 is 15 residues long. Germline V CDR1 and CDR2: SQVTM, ANQGSEA. The DNA for the CDR3 is TGCAGCGTTGAGGACAGTGTTGCAACTAATGAAAAACTGTTTTTT. This codes for CSVEDSVATNEKLFF.

This clonotype showed up many times. The chain uses TRBV6-5 and TRBJ1-1, with D hard to call. Germline CDR1 MNHEY, CDR2 SVGAGI. This CDR3 spans 14 amino acids. V lost 2 bases, J lost 3 bases, and 10 bases lay in between. The CDR3 loop is CASSYPRWDTEAFF. The CDR3 bases are TGTGCCAGCAGTTACCCTAGGTGGGACACTGAAGCTTTCTTT.

This clonotype came up many times. The chain recombines TRBV7-9 with TRBJ2-7, with TRBD1 matching over 9 bases. This CDR3 has 15 amino acids. Looked up from germline, CDR1 is SEHNR and CDR2 is FQNEAQ (reference sequence). J was trimmed by 2 bases and V by 1 base; bases with no gene match: 3. The CDR3 is CASSLGQGETYEQYF. CDR3 DNA: TGTGCCAGCAGCTTAGGACAGGGGGAGACCTACGAGCAGTACTTC.

This clonotype was seen ten or more times. The chain employs TRBV20-1 and TRBJ1-5, with 9 bases that match TRBD1. The trim removed 4 bases at V and 7 bases at J, leaving 5 bases unmatched. Germline V CDR1 and CDR2: DFQATT, SNEGSKA (reference sequence). The CDR3 consists of 13 residues. The CDR3 region is CSATQGAGQPQHF. The CDR3 coding sequence is TGCAGTGCTACACAGGGGGCGGGCCAGCCCCAGCATTTT.

Points on this clonotype: The junction departs from germline at one end; a sequencing error may be responsible. The rearrangement links TRBV7-2 to TRBJ2-5, with 7 bases fitting TRBD1. The CDR3 totals 11 residues. Looked up from germline, CDR1 is SGHTA and CDR2 is FQGNSA. The CDR3 is CASSLQGQPHF. The CDR3 DNA is TGTGCCAGCAGCCTTCAGGGACAGCCACACTTC. The whole variable domain, filled in from reference TRBV7-2 and TRBJ2-5, reads GAGVSQSPSNKVTEKGKDVELRCDPISGHTALYWYRQSLGQGLEFLIYFQGNSAPDKSGLPSDRFSAERTGGSVSTLTIQRTQQEDSAVYLCASSLQGQPHFGPGTRLLVL.

This clonotype was seen many times. This chain uses TRBV29-1 with TRBJ2-1; 7 bases align to TRBD1. V lost 7 bases and J lost 0; bases outside the gene matches: 3. Looked up from germline, CDR1 is SQVTM and CDR2 is ANQGSEA. This CDR3 region has 13 residues. For the CDR3, the DNA is TGCAGCGGAACAGGGGCCTCCTACAATGAGCAGTTCTTC. Translating it yields CSGTGASYNEQFF.

This clonotype came up many times. This rearrangement joins TRBV29-1 to TRBJ2-7; TRBD1 aligns across 8 bases. The CDR3 contains 12 residues. Germline assignment: CDR1 SQVTM and CDR2 ANQGSEA. V lost 5 bases and J lost 4; bases outside the gene matches: 4. Written as DNA, the CDR3 is TGCAGCGTTACAGGGGGTCCATACGAGCAGTACTTC. This sequence encodes CSVTGGPYEQYF.

This clonotype was observed many times. CDR3 nucleotides: TGTGCCAGCAGCTTGGGGGGACTACAGGGGAGAGAGTACTTC. It codes for CASSLGGLQGREYF. The V call is TRBV5-6, the J call TRBJ2-7, with D perhaps matching TRBD1 or TRBD2 (7 bases each). The CDR3 contains 14 residues. Germline V gene lookup returns CDR1 SGHDT and CDR2 YYEEEE. Between the trimmed V and J ends, which lost 0 bases and 11 bases, there was a span of 18 bases.

The J gene is TRBJ2-7, the V gene TRBV11-1, with TRBD1 matching 8 bases. Trimming cost V 1 base and J 0 bases; bases outside gene matches: 11. CDR1 is SGHAT, CDR2 FQDESV, per germline (reference sequence). The CDR3 has 18 residues. The CDR3 region has the DNA TGTGCCAGCAGCTTAGTTAACCTCAGGGGGCAGGGCTCCTACGAGCAGTACTTC. As protein: CASSLVNLRGQGSYEQYF.

This clonotype came up many times. The chain combines TRBV6-2 or TRBV6-3 with TRBJ1-5, with D tentatively TRBD1 (5 bases). V lost 7 bases, J lost 0 bases, and 10 bases lay in between. Germline V CDR1 and CDR2: MNHEY, SVGEGT. The CDR3 consists of 14 residues. CDR3 DNA sequence: TGTGCCAGCAAACAGGTCTATAGCAATCAGCCCCAGCATTTT. It encodes CASKQVYSNQPQHF.

This clonotype was observed at least ten times. The chain combines TRBV4-1 with TRBJ2-1; 11 bases agree with TRBD2. The CDR3 totals 14 residues. Germline lookup yields CDR1 MGHRA and CDR2 YSYEKL. Trimming took 4 bases from V and 7 from J; bases not matched to a gene: 3. The CDR3, as DNA: TGCGCCAGCAGCCCCTGGACTAGCGGGAATGAGCAGTTCTTC. This translates into CASSPWTSGNEQFF.

Worth noting for this clonotype: A much more abundant neighbour one base away suggests this may be a read error. This chain links TRBV7-2 with TRBJ2-3; D may be TRBD2 (7 bases). CDR3 length: 16 amino acids. In germline, CDR1 is SGHTA, CDR2 FQGNSA. The CDR3 coding sequence is TGTGACAGCAGCTTAGGGGAGGGGGGGCCGTCGGGTACGCAGTATTTT. It is translated as CDSSLGEGGPSGTQYF.

By sample fraction, this clonotype is medium-sized (0.01 to 0.1%). The chain uses TRBV9 and TRBJ2-7, with D possibly TRBD1 on 6 matching bases. CDR3 length: 15 residues. Germline V lookup: CDR1 SGDLS, CDR2 YYNGEE. Trimming pared 2 bases from V and 3 bases from J, leaving 15 bases between. The CDR3 is CASSVSEGVLYEQYF. The CDR3 nucleotides read TGTGCCAGCAGCGTCTCTGAGGGGGTACTCTACGAGCAGTACTTC.

This clonotype was seen many times. V usage is TRBV19 and J usage is TRBJ2-5; 8 positions match TRBD2. This CDR3 spans 14 amino acids. Trimming cost V 6 bases and J 5 bases; bases outside gene matches: 8. CDR1 is LNHDA, CDR2 SQIVND, per germline (reference sequence). CDR3 residues: CASRDGRAGETQYF. CDR3 sequence (DNA): TGTGCCAGTAGAGACGGGAGGGCCGGGGAGACCCAGTACTTC. Full variable domain (rest looked up from reference TRBV19 and TRBJ2-5): DGGITQSPKYLFRKEGQNVTLSCEQNLNHDAMYWYRQDPGQGLRLIYYSQIVNDFQKGDIAEGYSVSREKKESFPLTVTSAQKNPTAFYLCASRDGRAGETQYFGPGTRLLVL.

This clonotype was recorded a few times. The chain links TRBV4-2 to TRBJ1-1; TRBD1 agrees at 8 bases. CDR3 length: 15 residues. CDR1 is LGHNA and CDR2 is YNFKEQ in the germline V gene. J lost 0 bases, V lost 2 bases, and 2 bases had no gene match. This CDR3 is CASSQSDRVNTEAFF. CDR3 bases: TGTGCCAGCAGCCAATCGGACAGGGTGAACACTGAAGCTTTCTTT.

The sample holds many counts of this clonotype. The rearrangement uses TRBV5-6 and TRBJ1-1; unclear D gene. CDR1 is SGHDT, CDR2 YYEEEE, per germline. The ends were cut back, 2 bases at V and 4 bases at J, with 12 bases in the middle. The CDR3 runs 14 residues. CDR3 in DNA: TGTGCCAGCAGCTTTAAGGGATCGGTCACTGAAGCTTTCTTT. Amino acid sequence: CASSFKGSVTEAFF.

At least ten counts were recorded for this clonotype. This chain uses TRBV4-3 with TRBJ2-7; 12 bases fit TRBD2. The V gene end was trimmed by 0 bases and the J gene end by 0 bases; junction bases not matched to a gene: 6. The CDR3 consists of 18 residues. Germline CDR1 LGHNA, CDR2 YSLEER. CDR3 residues: CASSQERTSGRFSYEQYF. In DNA form, the CDR3 reads TGCGCCAGCAGCCAAGAAAGAACTAGCGGGAGGTTCTCCTACGAGCAGTACTTC.

This clonotype was seen ten or more times. This chain uses TRBV20-1 with TRBJ2-5; 8 bases are shared with TRBD2. Germline lookup yields CDR1 DFQATT and CDR2 SNEGSKA (reference sequence). With 2 bases clipped from V and 3 bases from J, the junction kept 5 bases outside the gene matches. The CDR3 totals 14 residues. CDR3 region: CSARPGGPKETQYF. CDR3 coding DNA: TGCAGTGCTAGACCGGGAGGGCCCAAAGAGACCCAGTACTTC.

There are many counts of this clonotype. The chain is built from TRBV11-2 and TRBJ2-3; D perhaps matches TRBD2 (6 bases). The CDR3 is 14 residues long. Germline V gives CDR1 SGHAT, CDR2 FQNNGV. V was clipped by 2 bases and J by 5 bases, with 11 bases between them. The DNA of the CDR3 is TGTGCCAGCAGCTTAATTTCGGGAGAAGATACGCAGTATTTT. Protein product: CASSLISGEDTQYF.

This clonotype was observed at least ten times. J is TRBJ1-1 and V is TRBV5-1; D call uncertain. The CDR3 totals 11 residues. Germline CDR1 and CDR2: SGHRS and YFSETQ. The V end lost 0 bases, the J end lost 7 bases, and 4 bases lay between the germline ends. CDR3 nucleotides: TGCGCCAGCAGCTTGGGCGTTGAAGCTTTCTTT. Its protein product is CASSLGVEAFF.